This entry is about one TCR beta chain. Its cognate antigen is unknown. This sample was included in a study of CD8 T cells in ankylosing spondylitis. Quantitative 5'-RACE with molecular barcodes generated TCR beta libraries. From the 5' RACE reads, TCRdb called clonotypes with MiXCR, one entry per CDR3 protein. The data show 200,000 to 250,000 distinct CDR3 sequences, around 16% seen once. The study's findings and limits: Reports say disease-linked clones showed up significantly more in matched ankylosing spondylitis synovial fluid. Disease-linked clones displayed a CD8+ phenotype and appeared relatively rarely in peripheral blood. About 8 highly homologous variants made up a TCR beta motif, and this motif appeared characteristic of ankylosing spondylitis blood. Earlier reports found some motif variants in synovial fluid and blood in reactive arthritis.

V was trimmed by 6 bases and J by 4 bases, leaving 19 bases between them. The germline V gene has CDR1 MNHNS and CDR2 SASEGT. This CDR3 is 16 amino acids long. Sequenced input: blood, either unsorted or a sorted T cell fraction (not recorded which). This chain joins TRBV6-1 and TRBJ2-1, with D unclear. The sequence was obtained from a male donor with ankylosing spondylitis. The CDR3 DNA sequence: TGTGCCAGCAGCCCAGCGACTCAAGGCCTATACAATGAGCAGTTCTTC. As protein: CASSPATQGLYNEQFF.